Each of the 9 T cell receptor beta chains below was sequenced from the same sample in a study of CD8 T cells in Susac syndrome. RNA amounts of about 0.5 to 1 ug underwent reverse transcription with random hexamers. Each CDR3 protein is one row after TCRdb ran MiXCR on the immunoSEQ multiplex PCR reads. This sample has just over 300,000 distinct CDR3 sequences, with 92% found just once. The sequencing input was CD4+ T cells from PBMCs. The source of these receptors is a human donor with multiple sclerosis.

The V and J genes are TRBV29-1 and TRBJ2-1; unclear D gene. The CDR3 has 14 residues. V was trimmed by 6 bases and J by 3 bases, leaving 15 bases between them. Looked up from germline, CDR1 is SQVTM and CDR2 is ANQGSEA. CDR3 bases: TGCAGCGTCGACCCACAGCCTGACTACAATGAGCAGTTCTTC. Its protein product is CSVDPQPDYNEQFF.

The rearrangement uses TRBV4-3 and TRBJ1-1; tentative D call: TRBD1 (6 bases). The germline V and J ends were trimmed by 6 bases and 4 bases, with 21 bases remaining between them. The CDR3 spans 16 residues. The V gene's germline CDR1 is LGHNA and CDR2 YSLEER. For the CDR3, the DNA is TGCGCCAGCAGGGAACAGGGTGAGGTGGATGGCACTGAAGCTTTCTTT. Amino acid sequence: CASREQGEVDGTEAFF.

V usage is TRBV4-3 and J usage is TRBJ2-3; D perhaps matches TRBD2 (6 bases). Germline CDR1 and CDR2: LGHNA and YSLEER. The CDR3 runs 17 residues. V lost 0 bases and J 0 bases, leaving 13 bases between the germline ends. DNA of the CDR3: TGCGCCAGCAGCCAAGATAGGGCGGGACGGAGCACAGATACGCAGTATTTT. Its translation is CASSQDRAGRSTDTQYF.

In DNA, the CDR3 is TGTGCCAGCAGCTTAAGGGGCGGAGTAGGGTTTGAGCAGTTCTTC. This gives the protein CASSLRGGVGFEQFF. The chain has TRBV7-6 and TRBJ2-1, with a weak D call TRBD1 (5 bases). V lost 2 bases and J 9 bases, leaving 17 bases between the germline ends. Germline V gene data show CDR1 as SGHVS and CDR2 as FNYEAQ. The CDR3 loop spans 15 amino acids.

This chain connects TRBV9 to TRBJ2-5; D may be TRBD1 or TRBD2 (5 bases each). Between the trimmed V and J ends, which lost 6 bases and 2 bases, there was a span of 17 bases. Germline V gene sequence: CDR1 SGDLS, CDR2 YYNGEE. The CDR3 spans 15 residues. The CDR3 DNA follows: TGTGCCAGCAACTCCCCCCGGGACCCTCAAGAGACCCAGTACTTC. Amino acid sequence: CASNSPRDPQETQYF.

The rearrangement uses TRBV18 and TRBJ1-2; weak D call: TRBD1 (6 bases). Germline CDR1 is KGHSH and CDR2 is LQKENI. CDR3 length: 18 amino acids. With 3 bases removed from V and 8 bases from J, the gap between germline ends came to 28 bases. For the CDR3, the DNA is TGTGCCAGCTCACCGACCTTAACGAGCAGGGACCGAGGGGGAGGCTACACCTTC. This sequence encodes CASSPTLTSRDRGGGYTF. Combining the CDR3 with reference TRBV18 and TRBJ1-2 gives the whole variable domain NAGVMQNPRHLVRRRGQEARLRCSPMKGHSHVYWYRQLPEEGLKFMVYLQKENIIDESGMPKERFSAEFPKEGPSILRIQQVVRGDSAAYFCASSPTLTSRDRGGGYTFGSGTRLTVV.

The CDR3 DNA is TGCAGTGCTAGAGATCTCAGGCTAGCGGGAGTCTATGAGCAGTTCTTC. Protein sequence: CSARDLRLAGVYEQFF. The gene calls are TRBV20-1 and TRBJ2-1; TRBD2 agrees at 10 bases. CDR3 length equals 16 residues. Germline lookup yields CDR1 DFQATT and CDR2 SNEGSKA (reference sequence). Trimming removed 0 bases from V and 8 bases from J; junction bases left unmatched: 10.

The rearrangement joins TRBV7-9 to TRBJ1-2; D perhaps matches TRBD1 (5 bases). V gave up 3 bases and J gave up 8 bases, with 19 bases separating them. This CDR3 contains 15 residues. CDR1 SEHNR and CDR2 FQNEAQ come from the germline V gene (reference sequence). In nucleotides, the CDR3 is TGTGCCAGCAGCTTGGATATATGGGGCGCGGGAGGCTACACCTTC. Its translation is CASSLDIWGAGGYTF.

This rearrangement joins TRBV2 to TRBJ2-5, with 7 positions matching TRBD1. In germline, CDR1 is SNHLY, CDR2 FYNNEI. The CDR3 has 15 residues. J was trimmed by 1 base and V by 6 bases; bases with no gene match: 8. The CDR3 sequence: CASREQGRAQETQYF. The CDR3 DNA reads TGTGCCAGCAGAGAACAGGGGCGAGCCCAAGAGACCCAGTACTTC.